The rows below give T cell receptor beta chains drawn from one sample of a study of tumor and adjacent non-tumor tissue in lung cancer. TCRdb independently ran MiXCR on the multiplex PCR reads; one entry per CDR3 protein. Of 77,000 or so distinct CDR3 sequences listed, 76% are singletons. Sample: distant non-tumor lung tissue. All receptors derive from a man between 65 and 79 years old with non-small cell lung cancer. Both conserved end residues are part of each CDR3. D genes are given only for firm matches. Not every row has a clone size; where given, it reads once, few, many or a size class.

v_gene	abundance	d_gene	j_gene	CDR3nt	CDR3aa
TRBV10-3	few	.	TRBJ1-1	TGTGCCACCGAATCGGGACAAATAGAGAACACTGAAGCTTTCTTT	CATESGQIENTEAFF
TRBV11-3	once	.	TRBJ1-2	TGTGCCATGAGCCCGCGACGGAGCTATGGCTACACCTTC	CAMSPRRSYGYTF
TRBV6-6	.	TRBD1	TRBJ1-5	TGTGCCAGCAGTTACTTCGGGTGGGGACAGAATAGCAATCAGCCCCATGGTTTT	CASSYFGWGQNSNQPHGF
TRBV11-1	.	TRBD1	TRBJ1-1	TGTGCTAGCAGCGCCGACAGGGACAATGAAGCTTTCTTT	CASSADRDNEAFF
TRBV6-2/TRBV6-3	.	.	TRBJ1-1	TGTGCCAGCCGACCTTTTATGGGACGAAGAAGAGAAACTTTCTTT	CASRPFMGRRRETFF
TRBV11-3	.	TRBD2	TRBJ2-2	TGTGCCAGCAGCTACCTGAGCGGGACGAACACCGGGGAGCTGTTTTTT	CASSYLSGTNTGELFF
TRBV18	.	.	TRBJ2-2	TGTGCCAGCTCACCAGACCGCACCGGGGAGCTGTTTTTT	CASSPDRTGELFF
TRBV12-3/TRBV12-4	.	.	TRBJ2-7	TGTGCCAGCAGGCTGGGTAGCGGAGACTTAGTGGGCGAGCAGTACTTC	CASRLGSGDLVGEQYF
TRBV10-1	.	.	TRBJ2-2	.	CASGRWGLRTGSCFF
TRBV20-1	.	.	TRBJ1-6	TGCAGTGCTCGTTCGGACAGCCTCCATAATTCACCCCTCCACTTT	CSARSDSLHNSPLHF
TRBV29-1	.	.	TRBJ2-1	.	CSAVGGGTNNEHFF
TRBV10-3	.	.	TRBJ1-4	TGTGCCATCAGCGGCGGGATAACTAATGAAAAACTGTTTTTT	CAISGGITNEKLFF
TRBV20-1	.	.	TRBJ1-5	TGCAGTGCTGCTTCAGGATATCAGCCCCAGCATTTT	CSAASGYQPQHF
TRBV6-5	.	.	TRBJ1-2	TGCGCCAACAGTTACTCGGGGCAGGATTATGGCTACACCTTC	CANSYSGQDYGYTF
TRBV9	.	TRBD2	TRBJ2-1	TGTGCCAACAGTGCGGGGACTAGCGATTACAATGAACAGTTCTTC	CANSAGTSDYNEQFF
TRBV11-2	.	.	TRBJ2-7	TGTGCCAGCAGCTCTAACAGGGTCTACGAGCAGTACTTC	CASSSNRVYEQYF
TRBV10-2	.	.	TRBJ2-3	TGCGCCAGCACCAGGGGGGAATTCACAGATACACAGTATTTC	CASTRGEFTDTQYF
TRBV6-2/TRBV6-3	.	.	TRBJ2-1	TGTGCCAGCAGTTACGGCGGGACCAATAAGCTGTTTTTC	CASSYGGTNKLFF
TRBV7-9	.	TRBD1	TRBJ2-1	TGTGCCAGCAGGCCCCGGGACAGGGACTACAATGAGCAGTTCTTC	CASRPRDRDYNEQFF
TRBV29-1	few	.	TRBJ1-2	TGTAGCGTTGTCCCCTATCAATCCTCGGGAGAAGATTGCTACACATTC	CSVVPYQSSGEDCYTF
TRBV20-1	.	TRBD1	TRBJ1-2	TGCAGTGCTAAAACAGGGGGCGCAGACGGCTACACCTTC	CSAKTGGADGYTF
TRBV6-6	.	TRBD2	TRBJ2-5	TGTGCCAGCAGTTACTCGAGGGGCGGGGGAAGGATGAGCCAGTACTTC	CASSYSRGGGRMSQYF
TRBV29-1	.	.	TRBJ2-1	TGCAGCGTTGGAGCGGAGGGTGAGCAGTTCTTC	CSVGAEGEQFF
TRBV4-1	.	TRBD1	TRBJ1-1	TGCGCCAGCAACCAAGACGGTGCAGACAGGGGGCAATACACTGAAGCTTTCTTT	CASNQDGADRGQYTEAFF
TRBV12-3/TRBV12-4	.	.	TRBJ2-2	TGTGTCAGCAGTCCCCAACATGGGAACGCCTGGGAACTGTTTTTT	CVSSPQHGNAWELFF
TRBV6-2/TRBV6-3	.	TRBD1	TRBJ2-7	TGTGCCAGCAGTTCTAAGACAGGGGGATCCTACAAGCGGTACTTC	CASSSKTGGSYKRYF
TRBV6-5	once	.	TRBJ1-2	TGTGCCAGCTGTGGGGGTAGCTATGGCTACACCTTC	CASCGGSYGYTF
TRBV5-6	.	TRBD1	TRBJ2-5	TGCGCCAGCAGCTTTAACAGGGGTATCGGAGAGACCCAGTACTTC	CASSFNRGIGETQYF
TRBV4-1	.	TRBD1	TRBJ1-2	TGCGCCAGCAGATCCGGGACAGAGAACTATGGCTACACCTTC	CASRSGTENYGYTF
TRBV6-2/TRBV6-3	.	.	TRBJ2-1	TGTGGCAGAAGTCCAAAAGTTGGGAATTCGCGGAATGAGCAGTTCTTC	CGRSPKVGNSRNEQFF
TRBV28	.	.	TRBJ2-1	TGTGCCAGCAGTCAAACGGGAGATCGTTACAATGAGCAGTTATTC	CASSQTGDRYNEQLF
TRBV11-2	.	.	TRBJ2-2	TGTGCCAGTAGCTTAGTGGACATAGGGGTTGTCGGGGAGCTGTTTTTT	CASSLVDIGVVGELFF
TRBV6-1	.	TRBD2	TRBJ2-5	TGTGCCGGCAGTGAAAGCGCTGCGGAGCGGGAGATCCAGTATTTC	CAGSESAAEREIQYF
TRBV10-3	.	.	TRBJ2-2	TGTGCCTTCAGTGAGTCTCGGGATGCAACCGGGGAGCTGTTTTTT	CAFSESRDATGELFF
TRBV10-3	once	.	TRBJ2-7	TGTGCCATCAGTGAGCGCGTATCGACCGCTGCCTACGAGCAGTACTTC	CAISERVSTAAYEQYF
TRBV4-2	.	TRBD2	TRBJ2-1	TGTGCCAGCAACCAAGTGGGCGGGAGCGACAATGAGCAGTTCTTC	CASNQVGGSDNEQFF
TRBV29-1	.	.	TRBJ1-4	TGCAGTGAGACGCAAGATGAAAAACTGTTTTTT	CSETQDEKLFF
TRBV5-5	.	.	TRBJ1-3	TGTGCCAGCAGCTTACATAGGGGGGTTGGAAACACCATATATTTT	CASSLHRGVGNTIYF
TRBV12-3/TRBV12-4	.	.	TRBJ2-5	TGTGCCAGCAGTTTGGGCGGGACAGTTTTCCAAGAGACCCAGTACTTC	CASSLGGTVFQETQYF
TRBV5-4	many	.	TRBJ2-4	TGTGCCAGCAGCTTCTCAGCAGATCTAGCCAAAAACATTCAGTACTTC	CASSFSADLAKNIQYF
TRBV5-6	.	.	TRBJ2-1	TGTGCCAGCAGTTCCGGTATGGGGTGGTCCTACAATGAGCAGTTCTTC	CASSSGMGWSYNEQFF
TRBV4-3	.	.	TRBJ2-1	TGCGCCAGCGTCCAAGATCCCGGGGACCAAAACAATGAGCAGTTCTTC	CASVQDPGDQNNEQFF
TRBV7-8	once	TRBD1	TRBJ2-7	TGTTCCAGTAGCTTACAGCCAGGGGGTGATCGCGAGCAGTACTTC	CSSSLQPGGDREQYF
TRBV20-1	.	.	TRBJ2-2	TGTAGAGCGTTAGCGGCCCTAAACACCGGGGAGCTGTTTTTT	CRALAALNTGELFF
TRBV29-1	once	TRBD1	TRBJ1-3	TGCAGCGTTGTCCAGCTTGAGGGGGCTGGAAACACAATATATTTT	CSVVQLEGAGNTIYF
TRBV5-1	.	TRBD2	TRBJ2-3	TGCACCAGCAGCTTGCTTGCCAGCGGGGACACAGATACGCAGTATTTT	CTSSLLASGDTDTQYF
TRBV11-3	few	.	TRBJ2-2	TGTGCCACCTTGGACTCGAACACCGGGGAGCTGTGTTTT	CATLDSNTGELCF
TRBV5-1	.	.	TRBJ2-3	TGCGCCTGCAGCTTGATCCCGGGGGATACGCATTATTTT	CACSLIPGDTHYF
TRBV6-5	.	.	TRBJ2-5	TGTGCCAGCAGTCGCAAGGTTGGGGGCCAAGAGACCCAGTACTTC	CASSRKVGGQETQYF
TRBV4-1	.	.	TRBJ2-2	TGCGCCAGCTGCCATGTTTCATTTTGGGCGGGATCAGTCACCGGGGAGCTGTATTTT	CASCHVSFWAGSVTGELYF
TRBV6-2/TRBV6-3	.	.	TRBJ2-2	TGTGCCAGCAGGCGCGGGACCTCAGATGGGGAGCTGTTTTTT	CASRRGTSDGELFF
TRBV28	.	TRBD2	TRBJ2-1	TGTGCCAGCAGTCCGGGACTAGCGGGGGAAGATCTGTACAATGAGCAGTTCTTC	CASSPGLAGEDLYNEQFF
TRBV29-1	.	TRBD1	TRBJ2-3	TGCAGCTTACTCCCATATGTGACAGGGGGGGACATAGATTCGCAATATTTT	CSLLPYVTGGDIDSQYF
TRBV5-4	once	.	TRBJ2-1	TGTGCCAGCAGCATAAGAGGTACCAATGAGCAGTTCTTC	CASSIRGTNEQFF